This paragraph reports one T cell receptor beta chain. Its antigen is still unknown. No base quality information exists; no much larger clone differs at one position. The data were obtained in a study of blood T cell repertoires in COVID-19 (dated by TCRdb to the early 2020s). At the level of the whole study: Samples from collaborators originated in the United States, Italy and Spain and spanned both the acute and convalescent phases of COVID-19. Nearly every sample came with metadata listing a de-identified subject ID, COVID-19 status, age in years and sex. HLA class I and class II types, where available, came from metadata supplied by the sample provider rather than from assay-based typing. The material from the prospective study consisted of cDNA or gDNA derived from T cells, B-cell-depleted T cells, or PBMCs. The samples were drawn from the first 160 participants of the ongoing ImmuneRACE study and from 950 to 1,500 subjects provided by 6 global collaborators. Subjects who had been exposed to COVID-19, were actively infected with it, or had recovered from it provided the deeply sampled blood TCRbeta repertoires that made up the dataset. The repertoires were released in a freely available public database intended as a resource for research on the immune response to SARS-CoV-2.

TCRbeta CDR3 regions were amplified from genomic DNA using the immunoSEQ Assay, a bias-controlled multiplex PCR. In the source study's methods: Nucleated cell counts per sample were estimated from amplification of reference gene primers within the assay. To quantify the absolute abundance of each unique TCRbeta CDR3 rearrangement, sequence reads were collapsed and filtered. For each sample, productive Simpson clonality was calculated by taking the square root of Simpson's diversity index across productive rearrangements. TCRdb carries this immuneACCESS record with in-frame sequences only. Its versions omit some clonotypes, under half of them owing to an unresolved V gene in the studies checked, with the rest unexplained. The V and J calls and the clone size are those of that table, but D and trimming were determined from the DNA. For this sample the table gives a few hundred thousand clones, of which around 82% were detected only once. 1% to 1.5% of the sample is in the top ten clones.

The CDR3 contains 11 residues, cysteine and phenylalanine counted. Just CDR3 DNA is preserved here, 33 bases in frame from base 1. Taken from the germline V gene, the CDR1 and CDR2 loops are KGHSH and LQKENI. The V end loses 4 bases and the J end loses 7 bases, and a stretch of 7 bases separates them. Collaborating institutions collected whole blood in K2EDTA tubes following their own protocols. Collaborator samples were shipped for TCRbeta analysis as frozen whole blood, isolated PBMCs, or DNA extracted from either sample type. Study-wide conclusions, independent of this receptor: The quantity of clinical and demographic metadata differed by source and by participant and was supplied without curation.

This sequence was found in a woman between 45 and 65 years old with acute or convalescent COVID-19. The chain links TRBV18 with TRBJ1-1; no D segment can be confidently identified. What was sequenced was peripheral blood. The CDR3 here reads CASSRRGEAFF. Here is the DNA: TGTGCCAGCTCACGGCGCGGTGAAGCTTTCTTT.